The present T cell receptor beta chain was sequenced within a study of CXCR3-negative and CXCR3-positive naive CD8 T cells. The overall study: With about 1.5 +/- 0.3 million reads per library, the TRB reads numbered around 150 million in total.

Study-level points and caveats: Fresh PBMCs served for most assays, and CXCR3 expression fell partially after cryopreservation. When CXCR3-positive naive cells were set against CXCR3-negative naive cells, the former had more hydrophobic TRB CDR3s. In both naive subsets diversity was comparably high, whereas memory CD8+ cells showed much lower diversity.

Libraries of TRB cDNA were made by 5' RACE and carried UMIs. TCRdb re-analyzed the 5' RACE reads; it lists each CDR3 protein once, without DNA. The record lists around 150,000 distinct CDR3 sequences, of which the ten most abundant hold 0.4% to 0.5%. CD45RO-CCR7+CD27+CD95- defined naive CD8+ T cells. On this clonotype itself: Antigen unknown.

The CDR3 totals 13 residues. The germline V gene has CDR1 SQVTM and CDR2 ANQGSEA. The receptor was derived from a human donor in good health. Some clones in this sample may be carry-over from other donors' samples. The sequenced sample consisted of naive CXCR3+ CD8+ T cells from blood. The subset denotes: CD45RO-CCR7+CD27+CD95- naive CD8+ T cells expressing CXCR3 (TNR3+). This rearrangement joins TRBV29-1 to TRBJ1-2. This chain's CDR3 is CSVRDTSNYGYTF.